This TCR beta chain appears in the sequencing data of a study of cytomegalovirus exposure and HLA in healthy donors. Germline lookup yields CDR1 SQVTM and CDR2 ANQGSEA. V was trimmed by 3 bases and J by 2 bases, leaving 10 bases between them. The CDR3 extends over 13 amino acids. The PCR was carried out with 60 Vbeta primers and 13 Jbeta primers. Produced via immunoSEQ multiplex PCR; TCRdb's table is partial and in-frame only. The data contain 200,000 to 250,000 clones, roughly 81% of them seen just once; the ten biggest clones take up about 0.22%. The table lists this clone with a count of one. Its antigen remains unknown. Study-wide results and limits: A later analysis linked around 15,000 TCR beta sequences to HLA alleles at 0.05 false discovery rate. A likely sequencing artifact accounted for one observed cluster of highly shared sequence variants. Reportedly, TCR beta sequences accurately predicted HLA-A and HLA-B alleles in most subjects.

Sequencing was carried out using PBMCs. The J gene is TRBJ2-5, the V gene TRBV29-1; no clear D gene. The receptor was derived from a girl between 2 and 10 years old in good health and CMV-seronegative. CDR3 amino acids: CSVDAADQETQYF. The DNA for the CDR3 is TGCAGCGTTGATGCGGCAGATCAAGAGACCCAGTACTTC.